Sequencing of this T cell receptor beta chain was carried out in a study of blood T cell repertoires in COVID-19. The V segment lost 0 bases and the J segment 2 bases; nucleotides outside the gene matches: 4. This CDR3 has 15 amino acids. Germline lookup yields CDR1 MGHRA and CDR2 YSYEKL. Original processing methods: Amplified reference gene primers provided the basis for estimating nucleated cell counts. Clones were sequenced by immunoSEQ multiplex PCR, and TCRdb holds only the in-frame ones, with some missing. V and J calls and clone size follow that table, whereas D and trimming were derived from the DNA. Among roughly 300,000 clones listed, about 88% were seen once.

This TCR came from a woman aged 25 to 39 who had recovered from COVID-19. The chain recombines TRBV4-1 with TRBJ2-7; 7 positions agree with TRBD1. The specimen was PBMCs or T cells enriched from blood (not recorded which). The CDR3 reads CASSQDSGTAYEQYF. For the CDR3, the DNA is TGCGCCAGCAGCCAAGACTCCGGGACAGCCTACGAGCAGTACTTC.